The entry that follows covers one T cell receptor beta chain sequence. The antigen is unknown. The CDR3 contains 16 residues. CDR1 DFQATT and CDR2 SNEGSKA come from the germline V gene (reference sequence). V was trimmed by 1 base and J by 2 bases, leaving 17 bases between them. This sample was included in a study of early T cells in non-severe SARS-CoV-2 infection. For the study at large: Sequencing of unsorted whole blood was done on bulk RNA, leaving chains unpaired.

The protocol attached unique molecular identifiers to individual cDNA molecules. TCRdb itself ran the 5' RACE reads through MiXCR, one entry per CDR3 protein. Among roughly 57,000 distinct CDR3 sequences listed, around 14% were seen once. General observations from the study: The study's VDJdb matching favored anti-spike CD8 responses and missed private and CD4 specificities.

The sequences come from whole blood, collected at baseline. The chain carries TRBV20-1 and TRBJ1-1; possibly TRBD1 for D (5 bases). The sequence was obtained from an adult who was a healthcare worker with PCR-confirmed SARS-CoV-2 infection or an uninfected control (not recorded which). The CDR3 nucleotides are TGCAGTGCTAGAGGGGACTCGGTGGGGTTTAACACTGAAGCTTTCTTT. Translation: CSARGDSVGFNTEAFF.